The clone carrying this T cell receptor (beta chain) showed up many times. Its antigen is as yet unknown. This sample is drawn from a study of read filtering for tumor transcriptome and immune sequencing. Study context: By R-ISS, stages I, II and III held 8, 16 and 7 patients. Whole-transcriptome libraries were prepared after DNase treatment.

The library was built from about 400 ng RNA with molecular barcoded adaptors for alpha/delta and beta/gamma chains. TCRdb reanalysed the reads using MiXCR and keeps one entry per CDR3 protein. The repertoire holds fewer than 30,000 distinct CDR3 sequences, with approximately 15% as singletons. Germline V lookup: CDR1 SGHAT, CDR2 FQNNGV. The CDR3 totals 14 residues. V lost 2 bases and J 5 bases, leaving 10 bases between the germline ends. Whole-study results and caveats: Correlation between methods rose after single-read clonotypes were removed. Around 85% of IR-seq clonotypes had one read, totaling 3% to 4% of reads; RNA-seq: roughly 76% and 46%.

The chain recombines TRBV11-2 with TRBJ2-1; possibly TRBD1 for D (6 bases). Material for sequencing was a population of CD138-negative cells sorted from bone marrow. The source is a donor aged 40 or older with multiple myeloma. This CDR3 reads CASSLPGHNNEQFF. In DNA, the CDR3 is TGTGCCAGCAGCTTACCGGGACATAACAATGAGCAGTTCTTC. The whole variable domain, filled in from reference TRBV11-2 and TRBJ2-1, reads EAGVAQSPRYKIIEKRQSVAFWCNPISGHATLYWYQQILGQGPKLLIQFQNNGVVDDSQLPKDRFSAERLKGVDSTLKIQPAKLEDSAVYLCASSLPGHNNEQFFGPGTRLTVL.